The entry below gives a single T cell receptor (beta chain) sequence along with its context. The target antigen is unknown. The data were taken from a study of T cell responses to AZD1222 COVID-19 vaccine. The germline CDR1 and CDR2 sequences are MNHNY and SVGAGI (reference sequence). V shed 6 bases, J shed 5 bases, and the junction held 6 bases outside the gene matches. CDR3 length: 15 residues. Data came from immunoSEQ multiplex PCR; TCRdb stores just in-frame clones and leaves some out. Of some 120,000 clones listed, 80% to 95% are singletons. Study-wide points: Repertoires were obtained only post-peak T cell response. Donors were chiefly white British, with a greater number of females, and clonal diversity was perhaps underestimated.

V and J are TRBV6-6 and TRBJ2-1, with 11 bases aligning to TRBD1. The sequence derives from an adult in good health. This sample comprised peripheral blood, obtained on day 0 of AZD1222 vaccination. The CDR3 region has the DNA TGTGCCAGCAGCCCAGGGACAGGGGGACACAATGAGCAGTTCTTC. Translating gives CASSPGTGGHNEQFF.